The 21 T cell receptor beta chains presented below share a single source sample, sequenced in a study of T cell responses to AZD1222 COVID-19 vaccine. The protocol was immunoSEQ multiplex PCR, while the TCRdb copy is restricted to in-frame clones and leaves out a portion. The sample carries around 80,000 clones, 92% recorded once. The sample here was peripheral blood, taken 28 days after the second AZD1222 dose. These receptors were taken from an adult who received the AZD1222 COVID-19 vaccine.

The chain uses TRBV19 and TRBJ2-5, with 7 nucleotides matching TRBD1. The germline CDR1 and CDR2 sequences are LNHDA and SQIVND (reference sequence). V dropped 5 bases and J dropped 2; count of bases not matched to a gene: 2. This CDR3 comprises 13 residues. The CDR3 here is CASSWGQQETQYF. In nucleotides, the CDR3 is TGTGCCAGTAGTTGGGGACAGCAAGAGACCCAGTACTTC.

The CDR3 region is CASSGGTSAYEQYF. CDR3 sequence (DNA): TGTGCCAGCAGCGGCGGGACTAGCGCTTACGAGCAGTACTTC. V is TRBV7-2 and J is TRBJ2-7; 10 nucleotides align to TRBD2. CDR1 is SGHTA, CDR2 FQGNSA, per germline. J gave up 4 bases and V 5 bases, and 5 bases lay outside the gene matches. The CDR3 length is 14 residues. The complete variable domain, with remaining parts taken from reference TRBV7-2 and TRBJ2-7, reads GAGVSQSPSNKVTEKGKDVELRCDPISGHTALYWYRQSLGQGLEFLIYFQGNSAPDKSGLPSDRFSAERTGGSVSTLTIQRTQQEDSAVYLCASSGGTSAYEQYFGPGTRLTVT.

CDR3 sequence: CASTLDRGNTIYF. In DNA, the CDR3 is TGTGCCAGCACCCTAGACAGGGGAAACACCATATATTTT. V and J are TRBV7-8 and TRBJ1-3; weak D call: TRBD1 (6 bases). This CDR3 is 13 amino acids long. CDR1 is SGHVS, CDR2 FQNEAQ, per germline. V was clipped by 7 bases and J by 4 bases, with 11 bases between them.

The chain is built from TRBV5-1 and TRBJ2-2, with TRBD2 matching 9 bases. The CDR3 is 17 residues long. Looked up from germline, CDR1 is SGHRS and CDR2 is YFSETQ. V lost 4 bases to trimming and J lost 0 bases; unmatched junction nucleotides: 7. This CDR3 reads CASSRSLAGTNTGELFF. CDR3 coding DNA: TGCGCCAGCAGCCGGAGCCTAGCGGGAACGAACACCGGGGAGCTGTTTTTT.

The V gene is TRBV5-1, the J gene TRBJ1-2, with 10 bases aligning to TRBD1. Germline V lookup: CDR1 SGHRS, CDR2 YFSETQ. With V trimmed by 4 bases and J by 6 bases, 9 bases remained unmatched. CDR3 length equals 15 residues. CDR3 residues: CASSPGTGVLDGYTF. The DNA for the CDR3 is TGCGCCAGCAGCCCCGGGACAGGGGTTCTGGATGGCTACACCTTC.

V usage is TRBV5-6 and J usage is TRBJ2-7; 14 positions agree with TRBD2. J gave up 3 bases and V 2 bases, and 1 base lay outside the gene matches. Germline V gene sequence: CDR1 SGHDT, CDR2 YYEEEE. CDR3 size: 15 residues. CDR3 nucleotides: TGTGCCAGCAGCTTTGGGACTAGCGGGAGCTACGAGCAGTACTTC. Translation gives CASSFGTSGSYEQYF.

This clone was detected once. This CDR3 is CAWGQANYGYTF. In DNA, the CDR3 is TGTGCCTGGGGACAAGCTAACTATGGCTACACCTTC. This rearrangement joins TRBV30 to TRBJ1-2, with TRBD1 as a possible D gene (5 bases). CDR1 and CDR2 from the germline V gene are GTSNPN and SVGIG (reference sequence). This CDR3 region has 12 residues. V shed 5 bases and J shed 0 bases, with 7 bases lying between them. Filled out from reference TRBV30 and TRBJ1-2, the complete variable domain reads SQTIHQWPATLVQPVGSPLSLECTVEGTSNPNLYWYRQAAGRGLQLLFYSVGIGQISSEVPQNLSASRPQDRQFILSSKKLLLSDSGFYLCAWGQANYGYTFGSGTRLTVV.

This clone was seen a single time. This rearrangement joins TRBV5-6 to TRBJ2-7; D is perhaps TRBD1 or TRBD2 (5 bases each). There are 14 residues in the CDR3. V was pared by 5 bases and J by 6 bases, with 18 bases between. In germline, CDR1 is SGHDT, CDR2 YYEEEE. CDR3 DNA sequence: TGTGCCAGCAGTTACGGGACGCACAGGAGCGAGCAGTACTTC. The encoded protein is CASSYGTHRSEQYF.

The V call is TRBV18, the J call TRBJ2-4; D tentatively reads TRBD1 or TRBD2 (5 bases each). The length of the CDR3 is 13 residues. V lost 6 bases to trimming and J lost 8 bases, with 14 bases between them. CDR1 is KGHSH, CDR2 LQKENI, per germline. CDR3 region: CASSAGRADIQYF. DNA for the CDR3: TGTGCCAGCTCCGCGGGCAGGGCCGACATTCAGTACTTC.

The chain employs TRBV7-2 and TRBJ1-4; 9 bases are a match to TRBD1. V lost 2 bases and J lost 8; bases outside the gene matches: 6. CDR3 length: 15 amino acids. The germline V gene encodes CDR1 SGHTA and CDR2 FQGNSA. The CDR3 here is CASSLMGQGGEKLFF. CDR3 DNA: TGTGCCAGCAGCTTAATGGGACAGGGCGGGGAAAAACTGTTTTTT.

The chain recombines TRBV9 with TRBJ2-7, with 9 bases matching TRBD2. The ends lost 0 bases at V and 2 bases at J; junction bases unmatched: 12. Germline values: CDR1 SGDLS, CDR2 YYNGEE. This CDR3 region has 18 residues. This CDR3 reads CASSVGVAGVNLPYEQYF. DNA of the CDR3: TGTGCCAGCAGCGTAGGTGTAGCGGGAGTGAACCTCCCCTACGAGCAGTACTTC.

V is TRBV19 and J is TRBJ1-2; no reliable D call. The CDR3 length is 15 residues. V lost 8 bases to trimming and J lost 8 bases, with 24 bases between them. Germline V gives CDR1 LNHDA, CDR2 SQIVND (reference sequence). The CDR3 DNA follows: TGTGCCAGTCAGAACCCTGGCCGTTTGAACCGGGGCTACACCTTC. As protein: CASQNPGRLNRGYTF.

This sequence joins TRBV28 and TRBJ1-1, with 8 nucleotides matching TRBD1. This CDR3 region has 14 residues. CDR1 is MDHEN, CDR2 SYDVKM, per germline. The trim removed 6 bases at V and 3 bases at J, leaving 6 bases unmatched. CDR3: CASRYQGADTEAFF. The CDR3 DNA follows: TGTGCCAGCAGGTATCAGGGGGCGGACACTGAAGCTTTCTTT.

The V call is TRBV4-1, the J call TRBJ2-5, with 13 bases that match TRBD2. V shed 4 bases, J shed 5 bases, and the junction held 13 bases outside the gene matches. Germline assignment: CDR1 MGHRA and CDR2 YSYEKL. The CDR3 length is 18 residues. Here the CDR3 reads CASSPGGDTSGREETQYF. In nucleotides, the CDR3 is TGCGCCAGCAGCCCTGGCGGGGATACTAGCGGGAGGGAGGAGACCCAGTACTTC.

V gene TRBV19 combines with J gene TRBJ1-1, with D perhaps TRBD1 (5 bases). This CDR3 has 16 residues. The germline gives CDR1 LNHDA, CDR2 SQIVND (reference sequence). The CDR3 region has the DNA TGTGCGACTGGGGGGGGGAACTATACCATTAACACTGAAGCTTTCTTT. Protein sequence: CATGGGNYTINTEAFF.

V usage is TRBV5-4 and J usage is TRBJ2-1; D not resolved. The CDR3 totals 15 residues. The germline V gene encodes CDR1 SGHNT and CDR2 YYREEE (reference sequence). V was trimmed by 0 bases and J by 8 bases, leaving 15 bases between them. The CDR3 DNA sequence: TGTGCCAGCAGCTTGGGGCAGGCCCAAGGCGATGAGCAGTTCTTC. Translated, it gives CASSLGQAQGDEQFF.

This rearrangement joins TRBV11-2 to TRBJ2-7; D is unresolved. The germline gives CDR1 SGHAT, CDR2 FQNNGV. V was trimmed by 0 bases and J by 1 base, leaving 16 bases between them. The CDR3 spans 17 residues. The CDR3 sequence is CASSLEGPLAPSYEQYF. The CDR3 DNA reads TGTGCCAGCAGCTTAGAAGGGCCCCTTGCGCCTTCCTACGAGCAGTACTTC.

The rearrangement links TRBV14 to TRBJ2-1; 10 bases fit TRBD2. The CDR3 has 16 amino acids. The V gene end was trimmed by 5 bases and the J gene end by 4 bases; junction bases not matched to a gene: 8. Looked up from germline, CDR1 is SGHDN and CDR2 is FVKESK. The CDR3 DNA reads as TGTGCCAGCAGCTCACCTAGCGGGAGAAAGTACAATGAGCAGTTCTTC. This encodes CASSSPSGRKYNEQFF.

The chain combines TRBV18 with TRBJ1-2; perhaps TRBD1 as D (5 bases). Trimming removed 3 bases at V and 8 bases at J, with 22 bases between. The V gene's germline CDR1 is KGHSH and CDR2 LQKENI. The CDR3 is 16 residues long. The CDR3 DNA reads TGTGCCAGCTCACCGCTCCCGGGACCCAGTCAGGGCGGCTACACCTTC. It translates to CASSPLPGPSQGGYTF.

The gene calls are TRBV7-9 and TRBJ1-5; D possibly corresponds to TRBD1 (5 bases). The CDR3 sequence is 14 residues long. Trimming cost V 5 bases and J 3 bases, with 11 bases left between them. Germline V lookup: CDR1 SEHNR, CDR2 FQNEAQ (reference sequence). The CDR3 nucleotides are TGTGCCAGCAGCCCCGACAGAGTCAATCAGCCCCAGCATTTT. It translates to CASSPDRVNQPQHF.

V is TRBV9 and J is TRBJ2-3; 9 bases fit TRBD2. Germline CDR1 SGDLS, CDR2 YYNGEE. The CDR3 runs to 16 residues. The V and J ends lost 1 base and 0 bases, in that order; junction bases with no gene match: 3. CDR3 in DNA: TGTGCCAGCAGCGTACTAGCGGGACTTAGCACAGATACGCAGTATTTT. Amino acid sequence: CASSVLAGLSTDTQYF. Variable domain in full (rest from reference TRBV9 and TRBJ2-3): DSGVTQTPKHLITATGQRVTLRCSPRSGDLSVYWYQQSLDQGLQFLIQYYNGEERAKGNILERFSAQQFPDLHSELNLSSLELGDSALYFCASSVLAGLSTDTQYFGPGTRLTVL.